This section outlines one T cell receptor (beta chain) sequence together with its context. Per the original methods: It was from reference gene primer amplification that nucleated cell counts were estimated. Sequenced by immunoSEQ multiplex PCR; TCRdb stores in-frame clones only, minus some. From that table come the V and J calls and clone size; the DNA was used to work out D and trimming. In the table there are approximately 31,000 clones, around 86% of which are singletons. The source of the sample is a study of blood T cell repertoires in COVID-19. As for the study in general: Specimens from acute and convalescent COVID-19 originated in the United States, Italy and Spain. T cells, B-cell-depleted T cells, or PBMCs supplied cDNA or gDNA.

The CDR3 runs to 15 residues. CDR1 and CDR2 (germline): MDHEN, SYDVKM. V was clipped by 6 bases and J by 3 bases; unmatched bases: 6. Sequencing used peripheral blood. The V and J genes are TRBV28 and TRBJ2-2, with TRBD2 matching 8 bases. The sequence was collected from a woman aged 80 or over with active or convalescent COVID-19. CDR3 amino acids: CASREAGVDTGELFF. The CDR3 coding sequence is TGTGCCAGCAGAGAAGCGGGAGTTGACACCGGGGAGCTGTTTTTT.